The entry that follows covers one T cell receptor beta chain sequence. This record belongs to a study of blood T cell repertoires in COVID-19. Background on the study: There were acute and convalescent COVID-19 samples, and they came from the United States, Italy and Spain. Sources were T cells, B-cell-depleted T cells, or PBMCs; the material itself was cDNA or gDNA.

Enrollment of patients from Seattle took place during active infection, with longitudinal follow-up. Sequencing was performed with immunoSEQ multiplex PCR; in TCRdb, only in-frame clones are kept and a portion is missing. The sample consists of 250,000 to 350,000 clones, more than 65% of them appearing once. This receptor was obtained from a person between 65 and 79 years old with COVID-19, enrolled during active disease. The sample comprised peripheral blood.

CDR3 nucleotides: TGTGCCAGCAGCTTGGAGGGTATGAACACTGAAGCTTTCTTT. The encoded protein is CASSLEGMNTEAFF. This rearrangement joins TRBV7-3 to TRBJ1-1; no firm D call. CDR3 length: 14 residues. V lost 3 bases, J lost 0 bases, and 8 bases lay in between. Germline lookup yields CDR1 SGHTA and CDR2 FQGTGA.